This TCR beta chain was profiled in a study of immune cell composition in non-small cell lung cancer. Generated by immunoSEQ multiplex PCR, the TCRdb table keeps only in-frame clones and is missing some. Of around 3,200 clones in the sample, over 60% were seen once. The study, taken as a whole, reports: Lung adenocarcinomas had lower top 10 clone scores and clonality than squamous tumours. Dominant in vivo tumour-associated clones were not shown to share tumour-reactive sequences.

Germline loops: CDR1 SNHLY, CDR2 FYNNEI. The CDR3 contains 13 residues. Trimming cost V 2 bases and J 6 bases, with 10 bases left between them. With respect to this clone: Its target is not known.

The sample comprised lung tumor tissue. The sequence derives from a human donor with non-small cell lung cancer. The chain is built from TRBV2 and TRBJ1-2; D gene uncertain. In DNA form, the CDR3 reads TGTGCCAGCAGTGAATTGGGAGTCGATGGCTACACCTTC. It is translated as CASSELGVDGYTF.